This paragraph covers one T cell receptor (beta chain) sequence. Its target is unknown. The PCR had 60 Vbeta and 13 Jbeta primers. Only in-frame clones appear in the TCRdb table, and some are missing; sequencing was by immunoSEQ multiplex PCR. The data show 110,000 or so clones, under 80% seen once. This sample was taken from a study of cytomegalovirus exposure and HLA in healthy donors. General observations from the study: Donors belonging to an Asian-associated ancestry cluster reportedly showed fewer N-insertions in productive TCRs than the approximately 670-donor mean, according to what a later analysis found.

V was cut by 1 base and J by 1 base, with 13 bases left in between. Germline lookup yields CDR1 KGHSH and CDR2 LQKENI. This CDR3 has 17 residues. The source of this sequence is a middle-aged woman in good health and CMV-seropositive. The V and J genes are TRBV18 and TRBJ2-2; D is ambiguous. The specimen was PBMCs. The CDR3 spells CASSPRLAVLNTGELFF. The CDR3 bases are TGTGCCAGCTCACCACGTCTGGCAGTCCTGAACACCGGGGAGCTGTTTTTT.